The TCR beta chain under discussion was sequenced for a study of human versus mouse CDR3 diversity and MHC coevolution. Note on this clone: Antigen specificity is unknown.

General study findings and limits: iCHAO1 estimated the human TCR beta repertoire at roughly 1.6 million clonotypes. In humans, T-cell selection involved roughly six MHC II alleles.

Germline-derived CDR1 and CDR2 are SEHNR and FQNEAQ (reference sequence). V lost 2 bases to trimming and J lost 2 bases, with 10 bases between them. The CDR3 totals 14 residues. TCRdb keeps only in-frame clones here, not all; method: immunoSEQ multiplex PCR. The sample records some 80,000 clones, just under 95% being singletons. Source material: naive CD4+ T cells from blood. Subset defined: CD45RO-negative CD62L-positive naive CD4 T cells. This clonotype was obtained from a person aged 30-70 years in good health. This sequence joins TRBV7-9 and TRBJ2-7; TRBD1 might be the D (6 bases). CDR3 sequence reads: CASSLIGGPYEQYF. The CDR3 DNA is TGTGCCAGCAGCTTAATTGGGGGCCCCTACGAGCAGTACTTC. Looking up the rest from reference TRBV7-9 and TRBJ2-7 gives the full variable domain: DTGVSQNPRHKITKRGQNVTFRCDPISEHNRLYWYRQTLGQGPEFLTYFQNEAQLEKSRLLSDRFSAERPKGSFSTLEIQRTEQGDSAMYLCASSLIGGPYEQYFGPGTRLTVT.